These 23 T cell receptor beta chains were all obtained from the same sample, sequenced in a study of Ad26.COV2.S vaccination and SARS-CoV-2 variants (dated by TCRdb to the early 2020s). Sample treatment or condition, as interpreted from the label and publication: some 20 received Ad26.COV2.S at low or high dose, single or two shots; 5 received placebo; per-sample allocation not given. For vaccine and placebo recipients, the sequenced repertoires came from samples collected on day 63 after the first injection. Libraries were built with the immunoSEQ multiplex PCR assay. The table was pulled from immuneACCESS by TCRdb, which kept in-frame rearrangements only. Such tables lose some clones; where checked, under half of the loss comes from unresolved V genes, and the rest has no known cause. This sample gives some 300,000 clones in total; just under 85% of them show up just once. The top ten constitute under 2.5% of the sample.

This material consisted of peripheral blood, taken in a trial of Ad26.COV2.S vaccine versus placebo. The receptors stem from a person between 18 and 60 years old who received the Ad26.COV2.S COVID-19 vaccine or a placebo.

Only one count was recorded for this clone. This sample includes further DNA sequences coding for the same CDR3. This chain uses TRBV20-1 with TRBJ1-1; D is perhaps TRBD1 (5 bases). The length of the CDR3 is 11 residues. V was clipped by 6 bases and J by 2 bases, with 7 bases between them. Germline-derived CDR1 and CDR2 are DFQATT and SNEGSKA (reference sequence). The CDR3 DNA reads TGCAGTGCAAGGGGTAACACTGAAGCTTTCTTT. Its protein is CSARGNTEAFF.

The rearrangement joins TRBV5-6 to TRBJ2-7, with 8 bases lining up with TRBD2. V lost 6 bases and J lost 1; bases outside the gene matches: 9. Per germline, CDR1 SGHDT and CDR2 YYEEEE. The CDR3 runs 15 residues. CDR3 DNA sequence: TGTGCCAGCACGTCGGGCGGGGGGCTTTCCTACGAGCAGTACTTC. Translating gives CASTSGGGLSYEQYF.

The J gene is TRBJ1-5, the V gene TRBV6-4; 11 bases align to TRBD1. V was clipped by 5 bases and J by 6 bases; unmatched bases: 3. This CDR3 spans 14 amino acids. The germline CDR1 and CDR2 sequences are MRHNA and SNTAGT. CDR3 coding DNA: TGTGCCAGCAGTCCGGACAGGGGGCTTCAGCCCCAGCATTTT. Protein: CASSPDRGLQPQHF.

The chain combines TRBV5-1 with TRBJ2-5, with D unresolved. Germline V CDR1 and CDR2: SGHRS, YFSETQ. Between the trimmed V and J ends, which lost 0 bases and 8 bases, there was a span of 17 bases. There are 15 residues in the CDR3. CDR3 protein: CASSLGPQFGFTQYF. CDR3 DNA sequence: TGCGCCAGCAGCTTGGGGCCCCAGTTCGGGTTTACCCAGTACTTC.

This clone was observed once. The chain has TRBV5-1 and TRBJ1-2, with 10 bases that match TRBD1. Looked up from germline, CDR1 is SGHRS and CDR2 is YFSETQ. J lost 7 bases, V lost 4 bases, and 16 bases had no gene match. The CDR3 extends over 17 amino acids. This chain's CDR3 is CASSLIPGTGARGGYTF. The CDR3 bases are TGCGCCAGCAGCCTGATACCTGGGACAGGGGCTAGAGGTGGCTACACCTTC. The whole variable domain, filled in from reference TRBV5-1 and TRBJ1-2, reads KAGVTQTPRYLIKTRGQQVTLSCSPISGHRSVSWYQQTPGQGLQFLFEYFSETQRNKGNFPGRFSGRQFSNSRSEMNVSTLELGDSALYLCASSLIPGTGARGGYTFGSGTRLTVV.

The chain uses TRBV7-9 and TRBJ1-4; D is ambiguous. Germline V lookup: CDR1 SEHNR, CDR2 FQNEAQ (reference sequence). The CDR3 has 15 residues. V shed 1 base and J shed 8 bases, with 14 bases lying between them. The CDR3 bases are TGTGCCAGCAGCTTAGTCAGCATAGGGTACGAAAAACTGTTTTTT. As protein: CASSLVSIGYEKLFF.

V is TRBV7-8 and J is TRBJ2-3, with a possible D match to TRBD2 (6 bases). V was pared by 6 bases and J by 5 bases, with 15 bases between. Germline V lookup: CDR1 SGHVS, CDR2 FQNEAQ. The CDR3 is 14 residues long. Here the CDR3 reads CASSAGGAGDTQYF. The CDR3 region has the DNA TGTGCCAGCAGTGCTGGCGGGGCGGGAGATACGCAGTATTTT. Full variable domain (rest looked up from reference TRBV7-8 and TRBJ2-3): GAGVSQSPRYKVAKRGQDVALRCDPISGHVSLFWYQQALGQGPEFLTYFQNEAQLDKSGLPSDRFFAERPEGSVSTLKIQRTQQEDSAVYLCASSAGGAGDTQYFGPGTRLTVL.

This clone was observed a few times. The V call is TRBV5-8, the J call TRBJ1-6; 8 bases align to TRBD1. Trimming removed 0 bases from V and 7 bases from J; junction bases left unmatched: 3. Germline lookup yields CDR1 SGHTS and CDR2 YDEGEE. The CDR3 consists of 15 residues. CDR3: CASSLVDRDNSPLHF. CDR3 sequence (DNA): TGTGCCAGCAGCTTGGTGGACAGGGACAATTCACCCCTCCACTTT.

The sample holds a few counts of this clone. The rearrangement links TRBV11-3 to TRBJ1-5, with D perhaps matching TRBD1 (6 bases). The CDR3 is 16 amino acids. CDR1 is SGHNT and CDR2 is YENEEA in the germline V gene. For the CDR3, the DNA is TGTGCTCCACAGCACGCGTCGGGGGCGGGGAATCAGCCCCAGCATTTT. This sequence encodes CAPQHASGAGNQPQHF. Complete variable domain (other parts from reference TRBV11-3 and TRBJ1-5): EAGVVQSPRYKIIEKKQPVAFWCNPISGHNTLYWYLQNLGQGPELLIRYENEEAVDDSQLPKDRFSAERLKGVDSTLKIQPAELGDSAVYLCAPQHASGAGNQPQHFGDGTRLSIL.

The CDR3 here is CASSQRMGQGSGELFF. DNA of the CDR3: TGTGCCAGCAGCCAGAGGATGGGACAGGGGTCCGGGGAGCTGTTTTTT. The J gene is TRBJ2-2, the V gene TRBV14; 10 bases map to TRBD1. This CDR3 has 16 residues. Trimming removed 3 bases from V and 6 bases from J; junction bases left unmatched: 7. Germline V gene data show CDR1 as SGHDN and CDR2 as FVKESK.

This sequence joins TRBV18 and TRBJ2-3, with 13 bases aligning to TRBD2. The germline CDR1 and CDR2 sequences are KGHSH and LQKENI. This CDR3 is 14 amino acids long. Unmatched junction bases numbered 3, after V lost 3 bases and J lost 9 bases. The CDR3 here is CASSPGLAGTTQYF. DNA of the CDR3: TGTGCCAGCTCACCGGGACTAGCGGGGACGACGCAGTATTTT.

This sequence joins TRBV5-1 and TRBJ2-5, with 12 bases matching TRBD2. The CDR3 loop spans 16 amino acids. Germline V gene sequence: CDR1 SGHRS, CDR2 YFSETQ. V trimming: 3 bases; J trimming: 3 bases; junction bases outside the gene matches: 6. This CDR3 reads CASSWVPSGGEETQYF. CDR3 nucleotides: TGCGCCAGCAGCTGGGTGCCTAGCGGGGGGGAAGAGACCCAGTACTTC. Using reference TRBV5-1 and TRBJ2-5 for the parts outside the CDR3, the full variable domain is KAGVTQTPRYLIKTRGQQVTLSCSPISGHRSVSWYQQTPGQGLQFLFEYFSETQRNKGNFPGRFSGRQFSNSRSEMNVSTLELGDSALYLCASSWVPSGGEETQYFGPGTRLLVL.

V and J are TRBV28 and TRBJ2-1; 8 bases match TRBD1. Germline CDR1 MDHEN, CDR2 SYDVKM. V shed 3 bases, J shed 3 bases, and the junction held 4 bases outside the gene matches. CDR3 size: 15 residues. CDR3 DNA sequence: TGTGCCAGCAGTTTGGGGGACAGGAGCTACAATGAGCAGTTCTTC. Its protein is CASSLGDRSYNEQFF.

The chain combines TRBV19 with TRBJ1-2; D not certain. Trimming cost V 5 bases and J 0 bases, with 10 bases left between them. The CDR3 has 14 amino acids. The germline CDR1 and CDR2 sequences are LNHDA and SQIVND (reference sequence). This CDR3 reads CASSPLTANYGYTF. The CDR3 coding sequence is TGTGCCAGTAGTCCATTGACCGCTAACTATGGCTACACCTTC.

The chain recombines TRBV9 with TRBJ1-3; no clear D gene. The germline CDR1 and CDR2 sequences are SGDLS and YYNGEE. V lost 4 bases and J 2 bases, leaving 13 bases between the germline ends. CDR3 length: 15 amino acids. The CDR3: CASSLEAAAGNTIYF. CDR3 coding DNA: TGTGCCAGCAGCCTAGAGGCGGCCGCTGGAAACACCATATATTTT. The full variable domain, its missing parts supplied by reference TRBV9 and TRBJ1-3, is DSGVTQTPKHLITATGQRVTLRCSPRSGDLSVYWYQQSLDQGLQFLIQYYNGEERAKGNILERFSAQQFPDLHSELNLSSLELGDSALYFCASSLEAAAGNTIYFGEGSWLTVV.

The CDR3: CTSSQVAGGQYNEQFF. CDR3 nucleotides: TGCACCAGCAGCCAAGTAGCGGGGGGCCAATACAATGAGCAGTTCTTC. The genes are TRBV1 and TRBJ2-1; TRBD2 is the table's D call and was not checked against the DNA. TRBV1 is listed as a pseudogene. The CDR3 extends over 16 amino acids.

The chain joins TRBV5-6 to TRBJ1-2; D is perhaps TRBD1 (6 bases). The germline CDR1 and CDR2 sequences are SGHDT and YYEEEE. The CDR3 is made up of 15 amino acids. Trimming took 2 bases from V and 1 from J, leaving 12 bases between them. The CDR3 is CASSFGQSFNYGYTF. CDR3 in DNA: TGTGCCAGCAGCTTCGGACAGTCCTTTAACTATGGCTACACCTTC.

The chain is built from TRBV29-1 and TRBJ1-2; D is unclear. Per germline, CDR1 SQVTM and CDR2 ANQGSEA. This CDR3 is 12 amino acids long. V was clipped by 5 bases and J by 2 bases, with 9 bases between them. The CDR3 nucleotides read TGCAGCGTTAGGGATCGAAACTATGGCTACACCTTC. Its translation: CSVRDRNYGYTF. The variable domain in full, completed from reference TRBV29-1 and TRBJ1-2, reads SAVISQKPSRDICQRGTSLTIQCQVDSQVTMMFWYRQQPGQSLTLIATANQGSEATYESGFVIDKFPISRPNLTFSTLTVSNMSPEDSSIYLCSVRDRNYGYTFGSGTRLTVV.

This clone was seen many times. J is TRBJ1-6 and V is TRBV18; a possible D gene is TRBD1 (6 bases). V was pared by 6 bases and J by 8 bases, with 14 bases between. The CDR3 contains 14 residues. The germline V gene has CDR1 KGHSH and CDR2 LQKENI. The CDR3 DNA follows: TGTGCCAGCTCGGCGGGGGGCATCGATTCACCCCTCCACTTT. It is translated as CASSAGGIDSPLHF.

The chain is built from TRBV11-3 and TRBJ2-1; D gene ambiguous. From germline, CDR1 is SGHNT and CDR2 YENEEA. The CDR3 contains 13 residues. V was cut by 3 bases and J by 9 bases, with 12 bases left in between. The CDR3 reads CASSLSNFGEQFF. Written as DNA, the CDR3 is TGTGCCAGCAGCTTGTCCAATTTCGGTGAGCAGTTCTTC.

The chain combines TRBV25-1 with TRBJ2-1; D is possibly TRBD2 (5 bases). V dropped 10 bases and J dropped 10 bases, with 17 bases sitting between them. This CDR3 region has 12 residues. Germline CDR1 reads MGHDK; CDR2 reads SYGVNS. The CDR3 DNA follows: TGTGCCACCCTGGCCTTTTGGGAGGAGCAGTTCTTC. The encoded protein is CATLAFWEEQFF. Full variable domain (remainder filled in from reference TRBV25-1 and TRBJ2-1): EADIYQTPRYLVIGTGKKITLECSQTMGHDKMYWYQQDPGMELHLIHYSYGVNSTEKGDLSSESTVSRIRTEHFPLTLESARPSHTSQYLCATLAFWEEQFFGPGTRLTVL.

The CDR3 spells CASSQVLQETQYF. CDR3 DNA: TGTGCCAGCAGCCAAGTGTTACAAGAGACCCAGTACTTC. The J gene is TRBJ2-5, the V gene TRBV3-1 (or the pseudogene TRBV3-2), with unresolved D. V was pared by 1 base and J by 2 bases, with 5 bases between. The CDR3 runs to 13 residues. CDR1 is LGHDT, CDR2 YNNKEL, per germline (reference sequence).

The chain is built from TRBV28 and TRBJ2-7, with TRBD1 as a possible D gene (7 bases). The CDR3 sequence is 15 residues long. In germline, CDR1 is MDHEN, CDR2 SYDVKM. Trimming took 6 bases from V and 7 from J, leaving 22 bases between them. CDR3 DNA sequence: TGTGCCAGCAGCCTAATACAGGGGCGAGGGAGGGAGCAGTACTTC. Residues: CASSLIQGRGREQYF.